A single sample is the source of the 27 T cell receptor beta chains below, sequenced in a study of cytomegalovirus exposure and HLA in healthy donors. The primer mix had 60 Vbeta and 13 Jbeta primers. This table comes from immunoSEQ multiplex PCR, and its TCRdb copy is limited to in-frame clones, with some not included. This sample contains about 35,000 clones. Sequenced material: PBMCs. The receptors originated from a woman in her thirties or forties in good health and CMV-seropositive.

CDR3 DNA: TGTGCCAGCAGCTCAACTAGCGGGAGGCTCTCTGGGGCCAACGTCCTGACTTTC. Its protein is CASSSTSGRLSGANVLTF. This chain uses TRBV11-2 with TRBJ2-6; TRBD2 matches at 12 bases. This CDR3 spans 18 amino acids. Trimming removed 4 bases from V and 0 bases from J; junction bases left unmatched: 4. Germline V gene lookup returns CDR1 SGHAT and CDR2 FQNNGV.

V and J are TRBV5-1 and TRBJ2-1; 7 bases are a match to TRBD2. The J segment lost 8 bases and the V segment lost 3 bases, leaving 14 bases of the junction unmatched. In germline, CDR1 is SGHRS, CDR2 YFSETQ. The CDR3 runs 16 residues. Here the CDR3 DNA reads TGCGCCAGCAGCTCCGGCCGGGGAGGGTGGGGCGATGAGCAGTTCTTC. This encodes CASSSGRGGWGDEQFF.

The chain links TRBV18 to TRBJ2-2; no definite D call. Germline CDR1 reads KGHSH; CDR2 reads LQKENI. This CDR3 is 17 amino acids long. V shed 0 bases and J shed 7 bases, with 18 bases lying between them. CDR3 loop: CASSPPVLGRYGGELFF. DNA of the CDR3: TGTGCCAGCTCACCACCGGTCTTGGGCCGGTACGGCGGGGAGCTGTTTTTT.

V usage is TRBV19 and J usage is TRBJ1-2; D uncertain. V lost 2 bases and J lost 4, with 8 bases in between. The germline gives CDR1 LNHDA, CDR2 SQIVND (reference sequence). This CDR3 has 13 amino acids. Here the CDR3 reads CASSIPGFYGYTF. CDR3 DNA: TGTGCCAGTAGTATACCAGGTTTCTATGGCTACACCTTC.

DNA for the CDR3: TGTGCCAGCAGCCCCCGGGCGGGAGAAGGAGATACGCAGTATTTT. It codes for CASSPRAGEGDTQYF. The V gene is TRBV7-8, the J gene TRBJ2-3; TRBD2 matches at 7 bases. CDR1 is SGHVS, CDR2 FQNEAQ, per germline. V shed 5 bases and J 5 bases; nucleotides not matched to a gene: 10. The CDR3 runs 15 residues.

The chain joins TRBV9 to TRBJ1-1; tentative D call: TRBD1 (6 bases). V was clipped by 4 bases and J by 3 bases, with 13 bases between them. The germline V gene encodes CDR1 SGDLS and CDR2 YYNGEE. This CDR3 has 14 amino acids. CDR3 nucleotide sequence: TGTGCCAGCAGCCCCGAGGGGGGGGACACTGAAGCTTTCTTT. Translating gives CASSPEGGDTEAFF. The full variable domain, its missing parts supplied by reference TRBV9 and TRBJ1-1, is DSGVTQTPKHLITATGQRVTLRCSPRSGDLSVYWYQQSLDQGLQFLIQYYNGEERAKGNILERFSAQQFPDLHSELNLSSLELGDSALYFCASSPEGGDTEAFFGQGTRLTVV.

The chain couples TRBV15 to TRBJ2-7; 7 bases match TRBD2. The CDR3 is 15 amino acids. The ends lost 3 bases at V and 2 bases at J; junction bases unmatched: 7. CDR1 LNHNV and CDR2 YYDKDF come from the germline V gene (reference sequence). The DNA of the CDR3 is TGTGCCACCAGCAGGGGTTTTGCGGGAGCCTACGAGCAGTACTTC. Protein sequence: CATSRGFAGAYEQYF.

The rearrangement uses TRBV7-9 and TRBJ2-1; 8 positions agree with TRBD2. Per the germline V gene, CDR1 is SEHNR and CDR2 is FQNEAQ (reference sequence). This CDR3 spans 17 amino acids. The junction had 11 bases not matched to a gene; V was cut back by 5 bases and J by 2 bases. The CDR3 sequence: CASSPGLASTPYNEQFF. The CDR3 DNA follows: TGTGCCAGCAGCCCTGGACTAGCATCGACCCCCTACAATGAGCAGTTCTTC.

The CDR3 region has the DNA TGCGCCAGCAGCCAAGATCCTACGGGTGGCTATGGCTACACCTTC. Residues: CASSQDPTGGYGYTF. This chain joins TRBV4-1 and TRBJ1-2; D call uncertain. The CDR3 is made up of 15 amino acids. Germline CDR1 MGHRA, CDR2 YSYEKL. Trimming pared 0 bases from V and 4 bases from J, leaving 12 bases between.

This rearrangement joins TRBV6-5 to TRBJ2-3; D is possibly TRBD2 (6 bases). Germline-derived CDR1 and CDR2 are MNHEY and SVGAGI. Trimming shortened V by 1 base and J by 2 bases, and 10 bases separated the two germline ends. The CDR3 contains 15 residues. The CDR3 sequence is CASSYLASATDTQYF. The CDR3 bases are TGTGCCAGCAGTTACTTAGCTAGCGCCACAGATACGCAGTATTTT.

V and J are TRBV6-5 and TRBJ2-7; the D is unclear. Germline V gives CDR1 MNHEY, CDR2 SVGAGI. Trimming left V 6 bases short and J 0 bases short, with 6 bases between. The CDR3 is 12 amino acids. The CDR3 bases are TGTGCCAGCAGCAGGTCCTCCTACGAGCAGTACTTC. It specifies CASSRSSYEQYF.

The rearrangement uses TRBV2 and TRBJ2-6; the match to TRBD1 covers 7 bases. The CDR3 contains 15 residues. Germline loops: CDR1 SNHLY, CDR2 FYNNEI. The junction had 0 bases not matched to a gene; V was cut back by 0 bases and J by 4 bases. CDR3 nucleotides: TGTGCCAGCAGTGAAGCGGGACAGGGGGCCAACGTCCTGACTTTC. It encodes CASSEAGQGANVLTF. Full variable domain (remainder filled in from reference TRBV2 and TRBJ2-6): EPEVTQTPSHQVTQMGQEVILRCVPISNHLYFYWYRQILGQKVEFLVSFYNNEISEKSEIFDDQFSVERPDGSNFTLKIRSTKLEDSAMYFCASSEAGQGANVLTFGAGSRLTVL.

This chain joins TRBV5-6 and TRBJ2-5; weak D call: TRBD2 (5 bases). CDR3 length: 13 residues. Trimming stripped 5 bases from V and 5 bases from J, with 13 bases between. Germline CDR1 reads SGHDT; CDR2 reads YYEEEE. CDR3 loop: CASSLAVSETQYF. CDR3 in DNA: TGTGCCAGCAGTCTAGCAGTATCCGAGACCCAGTACTTC.

This chain connects TRBV5-6 to TRBJ2-7; 8 bases line up with TRBD2. CDR3 length: 17 amino acids. V gave up 5 bases and J gave up 4 bases; unmatched junction bases: 17. Germline CDR1 is SGHDT and CDR2 is YYEEEE. The CDR3 loop reads CASSPRLARSRGYEQYF. CDR3 DNA sequence: TGTGCCAGCAGTCCGAGACTAGCGAGATCTCGGGGTTACGAGCAGTACTTC.

This chain uses TRBV7-9 with TRBJ2-1; 10 nucleotides align to TRBD2. The CDR3 covers 17 residues. Trimming cost V 5 bases and J 5 bases; bases outside gene matches: 12. Germline V gene sequence: CDR1 SEHNR, CDR2 FQNEAQ (reference sequence). The CDR3 DNA follows: TGTGCCAGCAGCAAGTATATAGCGGGAGGACGCGACAATGAGCAGTTCTTC. Translating it yields CASSKYIAGGRDNEQFF.

The chain links TRBV10-3 to TRBJ1-1; D ambiguous. The germline gives CDR1 ENHRY, CDR2 SYGVKD. Trimming left V 4 bases short and J 6 bases short, with 12 bases between. The CDR3 sequence is 13 residues long. In DNA form, the CDR3 reads TGTGCCATCAGTGTGAAAGGGAGGTCTGAAGCTTTCTTT. Protein product: CAISVKGRSEAFF.

The chain employs TRBV15 and TRBJ2-7, with D possibly TRBD2 on 5 matching bases. The V and J ends lost 1 base and 2 bases respectively, with 15 bases between them. Germline assignment: CDR1 LNHNV and CDR2 YYDKDF (reference sequence). The CDR3 is made up of 16 amino acids. CDR3 nucleotides: TGTGCCACCAGCAGAGGAACGTTGGGTAGCGCCTACGAGCAGTACTTC. Translating it yields CATSRGTLGSAYEQYF.

This chain connects TRBV19 to TRBJ2-6; 9 bases fit TRBD2. The V gene end was trimmed by 3 bases and the J gene end by 4 bases; junction bases not matched to a gene: 10. Germline V gene sequence: CDR1 LNHDA, CDR2 SQIVND (reference sequence). There are 18 residues in the CDR3. In DNA, the CDR3 is TGTGCCAGTAGTATGATGGGACTAGCCACTCCGGGGGCCAACGTCCTGACTTTC. Translating gives CASSMMGLATPGANVLTF.

The gene calls are TRBV4-1 and TRBJ2-2; D unclear. This CDR3 is 11 amino acids long. The V end lost 1 base, the J end lost 9 bases, and 3 bases lay between the germline ends. Germline assignment: CDR1 MGHRA and CDR2 YSYEKL. The CDR3 protein is CASSQAWELFF. The DNA of the CDR3 is TGCGCCAGCAGCCAAGCATGGGAGCTGTTTTTT.

This chain connects TRBV20-1 to TRBJ2-3; D gene unclear. The V gene's germline CDR1 is DFQATT and CDR2 SNEGSKA (reference sequence). The CDR3 covers 10 residues. V was pared by 3 bases and J by 5 bases, with 3 bases between. CDR3 nucleotides: TGCAGTGCTAGGAGAGATACGCAGTATTTT. Encoded protein: CSARRDTQYF.

The rearrangement joins TRBV18 to TRBJ2-5, with 13 positions matching TRBD2. CDR3 length: 17 residues. The V and J ends lost 5 bases and 3 bases, in that order; junction bases with no gene match: 9. Looked up from germline, CDR1 is KGHSH and CDR2 is LQKENI. CDR3 amino acids: CASSSGLAGASEETQYF. CDR3 nucleotide sequence: TGTGCCAGCTCATCAGGACTAGCGGGAGCGTCGGAAGAGACCCAGTACTTC.

The rearrangement uses TRBV2 and TRBJ2-7; unclear D gene. The CDR3 loop spans 12 amino acids. Deletions cut 2 bases from V and 4 bases from J, with 6 bases between. The germline gives CDR1 SNHLY, CDR2 FYNNEI. The CDR3 here is CASSETEYEQYF. In DNA form, the CDR3 reads TGTGCCAGCAGTGAAACAGAGTACGAGCAGTACTTC.

The rearrangement uses TRBV30 and TRBJ2-5; no definite D call. Germline V gives CDR1 GTSNPN, CDR2 SVGIG (reference sequence). The CDR3 contains 14 residues. With 3 bases removed from V and 5 bases from J, the gap between germline ends came to 16 bases. The CDR3 coding sequence is TGTGCCTGGAGCGTTATTGGATCGAGGGAGACCCAGTACTTC. Its translation: CAWSVIGSRETQYF. Drawing the rest from reference TRBV30 and TRBJ2-5, the complete variable domain is SQTIHQWPATLVQPVGSPLSLECTVEGTSNPNLYWYRQAAGRGLQLLFYSVGIGQISSEVPQNLSASRPQDRQFILSSKKLLLSDSGFYLCAWSVIGSRETQYFGPGTRLLVL.

The V call is TRBV5-5, the J call TRBJ2-7, with D tentatively TRBD1 (6 bases). CDR3 size: 15 residues. Germline CDR1 is SGHKS and CDR2 is YYEKEE (reference sequence). Trimming removed 4 bases from V and 2 bases from J, with 16 bases in between. DNA for the CDR3: TGTGCCAGCAGCCAAAACAGGGTCAGTACCTACGAGCAGTACTTC. Translation: CASSQNRVSTYEQYF.

This chain connects TRBV6-1 to TRBJ2-7, with TRBD1 as a possible D gene (6 bases). V was shortened by 5 bases and J by 6 bases, with 11 bases between the two germline ends. The CDR3 runs 12 residues. CDR1 and CDR2 (germline): MNHNS, SASEGT. CDR3 protein: CASSKQGPEQYF. DNA of the CDR3: TGTGCCAGCAGTAAACAGGGACCCGAGCAGTACTTC.

This chain uses TRBV4-1 with TRBJ2-5; D unclear. Deletions cut 7 bases from V and 1 base from J, with 16 bases between. CDR3 length equals 15 residues. Germline V CDR1 and CDR2: MGHRA, YSYEKL. The CDR3 DNA follows: TGCGCCAGCAACACTCCCTCAGCGCCCCAAGAGACCCAGTACTTC. Amino acids: CASNTPSAPQETQYF.

This chain uses TRBV30 with TRBJ2-3; D unresolved. V lost 0 bases and J 2 bases, leaving 12 bases between the germline ends. Germline V gives CDR1 GTSNPN, CDR2 SVGIG (reference sequence). CDR3 length: 15 residues. CDR3 nucleotides: TGTGCCTGGAGTGTAGCCGGAGCCGACACAGATACGCAGTATTTT. This codes for CAWSVAGADTDTQYF.